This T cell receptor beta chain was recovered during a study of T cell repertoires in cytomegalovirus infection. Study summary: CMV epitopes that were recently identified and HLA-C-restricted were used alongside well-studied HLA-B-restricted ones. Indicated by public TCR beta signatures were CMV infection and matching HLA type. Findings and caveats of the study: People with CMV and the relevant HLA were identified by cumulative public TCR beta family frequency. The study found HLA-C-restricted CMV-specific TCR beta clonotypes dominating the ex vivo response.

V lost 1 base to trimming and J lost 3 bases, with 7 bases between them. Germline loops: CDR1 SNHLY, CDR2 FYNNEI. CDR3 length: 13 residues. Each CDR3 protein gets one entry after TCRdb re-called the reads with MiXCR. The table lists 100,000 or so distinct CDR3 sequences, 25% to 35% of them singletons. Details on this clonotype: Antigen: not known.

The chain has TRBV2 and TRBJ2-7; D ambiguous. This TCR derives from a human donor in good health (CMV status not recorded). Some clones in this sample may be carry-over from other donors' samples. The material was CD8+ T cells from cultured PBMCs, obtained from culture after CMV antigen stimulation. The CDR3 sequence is CASSEDSYYEQYF. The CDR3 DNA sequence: TGTGCCAGCAGTGAAGACAGCTACTACGAGCAGTACTTC.